This entry concerns a single TCR beta chain. Its matching antigen is unknown. The data were taken from a study of early T cells in non-severe SARS-CoV-2 infection. The ends were cut back, 3 bases at V and 0 bases at J, with 6 bases in the middle. The CDR3 has 14 amino acids. In germline, CDR1 is SGHRS, CDR2 YFSETQ. Unique molecular identifiers tagged individual cDNA molecules. TCRdb re-analysed the 5' RACE reads in MiXCR, keeping a single row per CDR3 protein. The profile shows 49,000 or so distinct CDR3 sequences, 6.5% of them singletons. General study points: Sequences matched to VDJdb favored anti-spike CD8 responses, while private and CD4 specificities were missed.

This TCR was sampled from an adult who was a healthcare worker with PCR-confirmed SARS-CoV-2 infection or an uninfected control (not recorded which). The J gene is TRBJ2-2, the V gene TRBV5-1; unclear D gene. The sample here was whole blood, taken at baseline. The CDR3 spells CASSSLSNTGELFF. As DNA, the CDR3 is TGCGCCAGCAGCTCTTTATCGAACACCGGGGAGCTGTTTTTT.